Described below is a single T cell receptor beta chain sequence and its context. At one end the junction does not follow the germline gene, possibly because of a read error. This CDR3 spans 16 amino acids. Amplification of TCR beta CDR3 regions used RNA as the template. When the TCR CDR3 underwent first-round RT-PCR, the HTBI primer set was used. TCRdb processed the multiplex PCR reads anew with MiXCR; each CDR3 protein has one entry. The data hold about 360,000 distinct CDR3 sequences, with around 14% observed a single time. The data were taken from a study of T cells in Graves' hyperthyroidism and ophthalmopathy. Study at large: At the time of initial diagnosis and before any treatment, peripheral blood was collected.

The TCR originated in a woman under 30 with Graves' hyperthyroidism that later progressed to Graves' ophthalmopathy. Sequences were obtained from blood. The chain carries TRBV12-3 or TRBV12-4 and TRBJ2-2; TRBD2 might be the D (6 bases). The CDR3 here is CASSFGVGGRTGELLF. The CDR3 nucleotides read TGTGCCAGCAGTTTTGGAGTGGGGGGAAGGACCGGGGAGCTGCTTTTT.